The 16 T cell receptor beta chains listed next were all sequenced from one sample in a study of beta chain features in type 1 diabetes. Regarding the study as a whole: Type 1 diabetes patients had TCRB CDR3s that were shorter (moderately but significantly so) in all four CD4+ subsets.

The study reverse transcribed the entire isolated RNA, so it sequenced expressed TCRB transcripts. Assay used: immunoSEQ multiplex PCR; TCRdb lists only in-frame clones, some missing. The table records a few hundred thousand clones, roughly a tenth of them present only once. The antigens these receptors bind are not known. Sequenced input: central memory CD4+ T cells from blood. All receptors come from a man aged 30 to 45 with type 1 diabetes.

The chain couples TRBV7-2 to TRBJ2-5; 9 bases line up with TRBD1. Germline loops: CDR1 SGHTA, CDR2 FQGNSA. V shed 5 bases, J shed 1 base, and the junction held 8 bases outside the gene matches. The CDR3 contains 16 residues. Here the CDR3 DNA reads TGTGCCAGCAGCCTAGGGACAGGGCCCGTCCAAGAGACCCAGTACTTC. Translating it yields CASSLGTGPVQETQYF.

A few counts support this clone. The rearrangement uses TRBV6-5 and TRBJ1-5; D not resolved. This CDR3 spans 16 amino acids. The V gene's germline CDR1 is MNHEY and CDR2 SVGAGI. The V and J ends lost 0 bases and 5 bases respectively, with 14 bases between them. The CDR3: CASSYSGVGKDQPQHF. The CDR3 DNA is TGTGCCAGCAGTTACTCTGGTGTAGGGAAAGATCAGCCCCAGCATTTT.

This clone was detected a few times. The chain is built from TRBV28 and TRBJ1-5; weak D call: TRBD1 (5 bases). V was shortened by 6 bases and J by 7 bases, with 13 bases between the two germline ends. Germline CDR1 MDHEN, CDR2 SYDVKM. The CDR3 sequence is 13 residues long. The CDR3 DNA reads TGTGCCAGCAGATCTTACGGGGGACAGCCCCAGCATTTT. It translates to CASRSYGGQPQHF.

V usage is TRBV29-1 and J usage is TRBJ2-7; the D is unclear. The V gene lost 0 bases and the J gene lost 2 bases, with 11 bases spanning the gap. CDR3 size: 14 residues. CDR1 SQVTM and CDR2 ANQGSEA come from the germline V gene. CDR3 nucleotides: TGCAGCGTTGAAGATCGGGCCAGAGCCTACGAGCAGTACTTC. As protein: CSVEDRARAYEQYF.

This clone occurred a few times. The V gene is TRBV7-2, the J gene TRBJ1-2, with D unclear. The length of the CDR3 is 15 residues. Germline CDR1 reads SGHTA; CDR2 reads FQGNSA. Trimming stripped 1 base from V and 3 bases from J, with 12 bases between. Here the CDR3 DNA reads TGTGCCAGCAGCTTAGGTCGGGTGGAGGACTATGGCTACACCTTC. The encoded protein is CASSLGRVEDYGYTF. The whole variable domain, remainder taken from reference TRBV7-2 and TRBJ1-2, is GAGVSQSPSNKVTEKGKDVELRCDPISGHTALYWYRQSLGQGLEFLIYFQGNSAPDKSGLPSDRFSAERTGGSVSTLTIQRTQQEDSAVYLCASSLGRVEDYGYTFGSGTRLTVV.

The sample holds a few counts of this clone. V is TRBV5-1 and J is TRBJ1-2; 7 bases align to TRBD1. In germline, CDR1 is SGHRS, CDR2 YFSETQ. This CDR3 has 14 amino acids. Trimming removed 4 bases from V and 5 bases from J; junction bases left unmatched: 8. CDR3 residues: CASSLAGQQYGYTF. The CDR3 DNA sequence: TGCGCCAGCAGCCTCGCGGGACAGCAGTATGGCTACACCTTC.

This chain connects TRBV5-1 to TRBJ2-7; no firm D call. This CDR3 contains 17 residues. Germline loops: CDR1 SGHRS, CDR2 YFSETQ. V was shortened by 0 bases and J by 3 bases, with 19 bases between the two germline ends. CDR3 sequence (DNA): TGCGCCAGCAGCTTGGGATCGGGCCAAGGACCGATCTACGAGCAGTACTTC. As protein: CASSLGSGQGPIYEQYF.

This chain connects TRBV13 to TRBJ2-1; D possibly corresponds to TRBD2 (6 bases). The CDR3 extends over 16 amino acids. V lost 5 bases to trimming and J lost 5 bases, with 19 bases between them. CDR1 is PRHDT and CDR2 is FYEKMQ in the germline V gene (reference sequence). In DNA, the CDR3 is TGTGCCAGCAGCCGAATTCCCGGGACTGGGAACAATGAGCAGTTCTTC. As protein: CASSRIPGTGNNEQFF.

This clone was counted between two and nine times. The rearrangement uses TRBV5-6 and TRBJ2-7; 8 bases align to TRBD1. CDR1 and CDR2 from the germline V gene are SGHDT and YYEEEE. The CDR3 consists of 15 residues. V shed 4 bases, J shed 2 bases, and the junction held 8 bases outside the gene matches. CDR3 amino acids: CASSQGQGIAYEQYF. The CDR3 coding sequence is TGTGCCAGCAGCCAAGGACAGGGTATAGCCTACGAGCAGTACTTC.

This clone was counted ten times or more. This chain links TRBV6-1 with TRBJ1-4; a weak D match, TRBD1 (6 bases). This CDR3 is 15 amino acids long. Trimming took 6 bases from V and 4 from J, leaving 15 bases between them. CDR1 and CDR2 from the germline V gene are MNHNS and SASEGT. Here the CDR3 reads CASRPKDSVNEKLFF. CDR3 bases: TGTGCCAGCAGACCAAAGGACAGCGTTAATGAAAAACTGTTTTTT.

V and J are TRBV7-3 and TRBJ1-1, with unresolved D. The germline V gene has CDR1 SGHTA and CDR2 FQGTGA. The CDR3 is 14 residues long. Trimming left V 2 bases short and J 6 bases short, with 13 bases between. The CDR3: CASSLDGFRAEAFF. The CDR3 coding sequence is TGTGCCAGCAGCTTAGATGGTTTTCGGGCTGAAGCTTTCTTT.

This clone was seen ten or more times. This chain uses TRBV15 with TRBJ2-1, with 8 bases aligning to TRBD2. This CDR3 has 15 amino acids. Germline assignment: CDR1 LNHNV and CDR2 YYDKDF (reference sequence). J gave up 8 bases and V 8 bases, and 14 bases lay outside the gene matches. The CDR3 spells CATRNPGLVRDEQFF. DNA for the CDR3: TGTGCCACCCGCAACCCGGGACTAGTACGGGATGAGCAGTTCTTC.

The rearrangement links TRBV7-2 to TRBJ2-7; 7 bases are shared with TRBD1. J gave up 5 bases and V 5 bases, and 9 bases lay outside the gene matches. The CDR3 spans 14 residues. The germline V gene has CDR1 SGHTA and CDR2 FQGNSA. The CDR3 DNA reads as TGTGCCAGCAGCGCCGCGACAGGGAGCGACGAGCAGTACTTC. Translating gives CASSAATGSDEQYF.

This chain uses TRBV5-4 with TRBJ1-4; the D gene is possibly TRBD1 (6 bases). V was pared by 5 bases and J by 8 bases, with 19 bases between. CDR3 length equals 15 residues. Germline V gives CDR1 SGHNT, CDR2 YYREEE (reference sequence). The CDR3, as DNA: TGTGCCAGCAGTCTGATATCGGGGGCGCGGGAAAAACTGTTTTTT. The encoded protein is CASSLISGAREKLFF.

The J gene is TRBJ2-1, the V gene TRBV25-1, with D perhaps being TRBD1 or TRBD2 (5 bases each). Between the trimmed V and J ends, which lost 2 bases and 5 bases, there was a span of 13 bases. The CDR3 has 15 residues. Per the germline V gene, CDR1 is MGHDK and CDR2 is SYGVNS. Here the CDR3 DNA reads TGTGCCAGCAGTGAAGCGAGGGGATACAACAATGAGCAGTTCTTC. This translates into CASSEARGYNNEQFF.

This chain joins TRBV6-5 and TRBJ1-2; 10 bases are shared with TRBD1. The V gene's germline CDR1 is MNHEY and CDR2 SVGAGI. The V segment lost 7 bases and the J segment 3 bases; nucleotides outside the gene matches: 8. The CDR3 extends over 15 amino acids. The CDR3 is CASMMGQGFDYGYTF. The CDR3, as DNA: TGTGCCAGCATGATGGGACAGGGGTTTGACTATGGCTACACCTTC.